These 15 T cell receptor beta chains originate from one sample sequenced in a study of T-cell memory formation after mild COVID-19. TCRdb recomputed calls from the 5' RACE reads with MiXCR, one row per CDR3 protein. The repertoire includes about 240,000 distinct CDR3 sequences, 9.4% of them detected once, and more than 20% sits in the top ten. Sequences were obtained from PBMCs or a T cell subset sorted from them (not recorded which). The receptors shown here come from a man aged 18 to 30 who had mild COVID-19 (a few samples of this study predate the infection). Cell type and time point are not known.

The table lists this clonotype with a few counts. J is TRBJ2-3 and V is TRBV7-9, with 8 bases fitting TRBD1. Germline lookup yields CDR1 SEHNR and CDR2 FQNEAQ (reference sequence). This CDR3 contains 17 residues. With 5 bases clipped from V and 6 bases from J, the junction kept 16 bases outside the gene matches. CDR3 sequence reads: CASSPRTGRKGMDTQYF. The CDR3 DNA reads as TGTGCCAGCAGCCCAAGGACAGGGCGGAAGGGGATGGATACGCAGTATTTT.

The table lists this clonotype with a few counts. The rearrangement links TRBV20-1 to TRBJ1-2; D remains unclear. CDR3 length: 12 amino acids. Germline loops: CDR1 DFQATT, CDR2 SNEGSKA (reference sequence). V was pared by 7 bases and J by 2 bases, with 11 bases between. The CDR3 loop is CSVSAGNYGYTF. DNA for the CDR3: TGCAGTGTTTCGGCGGGGAACTATGGCTACACCTTC.

This chain joins TRBV15 and TRBJ2-1; tentatively, D is TRBD1 or TRBD2 (5 bases each). The V end was cut by 4 bases, the J end by 3 bases, with 13 bases between. The CDR3 is 15 residues long. Germline V gene sequence: CDR1 LNHNV, CDR2 YYDKDF (reference sequence). The CDR3 DNA is TGTGCCACCAGCACGCCGGGGCTCAACTACAATGAGCAGTTCTTC. It yields the protein CATSTPGLNYNEQFF.

This clonotype was detected many times. The chain carries TRBV20-1 and TRBJ2-4; 8 positions match TRBD2. CDR3 length: 12 amino acids. Germline assignment: CDR1 DFQATT and CDR2 SNEGSKA (reference sequence). V gave up 1 base and J gave up 8 bases; unmatched junction bases: 1. The CDR3 loop is CSARAGGDIQYF. CDR3 nucleotides: TGCAGTGCTAGAGCGGGGGGGGACATTCAGTACTTC.

This clonotype was picked up many times. The V call is TRBV3-1, the J call TRBJ2-4; D gene ambiguous. Germline lookup yields CDR1 LGHDT and CDR2 YNNKEL (reference sequence). Trimming took off 2 bases at V and 0 bases at J, with 8 bases between the two ends. This CDR3 contains 15 residues. For the CDR3, the DNA is TGTGCCAGCAGCCAATTTTCGGTAGCCAAAAACATTCAGTACTTC. Translating it yields CASSQFSVAKNIQYF.

This clonotype showed up many times. This chain joins TRBV7-9 and TRBJ2-3; D not resolved. V lost 4 bases to trimming and J lost 4 bases, with 12 bases between them. The CDR3 is 14 residues long. The V gene's germline CDR1 is SEHNR and CDR2 FQNEAQ (reference sequence). The CDR3 region has the DNA TGTGCCAGCAGCTCCCACAGCTTCCCAGATACGCAGTATTTT. Protein: CASSSHSFPDTQYF.

The chain uses TRBV12-3 or TRBV12-4 and TRBJ2-1; no clear D gene. Trimming cost V 6 bases and J 9 bases, with 12 bases left between them. The CDR3 runs 12 residues. The CDR3, as DNA: TGTGCCAGCAGCCCGAACACCGTTGAGCAGTTCTTC. Translation: CASSPNTVEQFF.

This clonotype came up many times. The chain links TRBV18 to TRBJ2-2; D gene unclear. Germline V gene lookup returns CDR1 KGHSH and CDR2 LQKENI. CDR3 length: 11 residues. With 5 bases removed from V and 5 bases from J, the gap between germline ends came to 3 bases. The CDR3 nucleotides are TGTGCCAGCTCAGAAACCGGGGAGCTGTTTTTT. It is translated as CASSETGELFF. The whole variable domain, filled in from reference TRBV18 and TRBJ2-2, reads NAGVMQNPRHLVRRRGQEARLRCSPMKGHSHVYWYRQLPEEGLKFMVYLQKENIIDESGMPKERFSAEFPKEGPSILRIQQVVRGDSAAYFCASSETGELFFGEGSRLTVL.

This clonotype was recorded at least ten times. V usage is TRBV4-2 and J usage is TRBJ1-5, with D unclear. The V and J ends lost 1 base and 5 bases respectively, with 12 bases between them. The CDR3 length is 15 residues. The germline gives CDR1 LGHNA, CDR2 YNFKEQ. The CDR3 nucleotides are TGTGCCAGCAGCCAAGTTACAGATATTCATCAGCCCCAGCATTTT. It encodes CASSQVTDIHQPQHF.

The chain carries TRBV12-3 or TRBV12-4 and TRBJ1-5, with 8 bases identical to TRBD1. CDR3 length: 14 residues. Unmatched junction bases numbered 5, after V lost 6 bases and J lost 4 bases. The CDR3 sequence is CASSEQGVNQPQHF. The CDR3 DNA follows: TGTGCCAGCAGCGAACAGGGGGTAAATCAGCCCCAGCATTTT.

In this sample, this clonotype turned up a few times. DNA of the CDR3: TGTGCCAGCTCACCTTTAGGAGCGGGGGGGGCCAATGAGCAGTTCTTC. Encoded protein: CASSPLGAGGANEQFF. The chain has TRBV18 and TRBJ2-1, with 10 bases fitting TRBD2. The germline V gene encodes CDR1 KGHSH and CDR2 LQKENI. The junction had 8 bases not matched to a gene; V was cut back by 3 bases and J by 6 bases. The CDR3 loop spans 16 amino acids.

A few counts support this clonotype. The chain couples TRBV20-1 to TRBJ2-1, with TRBD1 matching over 8 bases. The germline gives CDR1 DFQATT, CDR2 SNEGSKA (reference sequence). J gave up 5 bases and V 0 bases, and 9 bases lay outside the gene matches. The CDR3 has 16 residues. CDR3 coding DNA: TGCAGTGCTAGAGATCCTATGGACAGGGCAAACAATGAGCAGTTCTTC. Translated, it gives CSARDPMDRANNEQFF.

The chain carries TRBV20-1 and TRBJ2-3; unclear D gene. V was clipped by 8 bases and J by 1 base, with 13 bases between them. Germline-derived CDR1 and CDR2 are DFQATT and SNEGSKA (reference sequence). The CDR3 spans 13 residues. The chain's CDR3 is CSPVGYRTDTQYF. CDR3 sequence (DNA): TGCAGTCCCGTTGGTTATCGCACAGATACGCAGTATTTT.

The J gene is TRBJ2-2, the V gene TRBV7-7; D unresolved. The germline gives CDR1 SSHAT, CDR2 FNYEAQ (reference sequence). CDR3 length: 14 amino acids. The ends were cut back, 5 bases at V and 3 bases at J, with 10 bases in the middle. DNA for the CDR3: TGTGCCAGCAGCCAAGACGCAGACACCGGGGAGCTGTTTTTT. This codes for CASSQDADTGELFF. The variable domain in full, with the rest retrieved from reference TRBV7-7 and TRBJ2-2, is GAGVSQSPRYKVTKRGQDVTLRCDPISSHATLYWYQQALGQGPEFLTYFNYEAQPDKSGLPSDRFSAERPEGSISTLTIQRTEQRDSAMYRCASSQDADTGELFFGEGSRLTVL.

This clonotype was found a few times. The chain links TRBV7-2 to TRBJ2-1, with 11 bases that match TRBD1. The V segment lost 1 base and the J segment 9 bases; nucleotides outside the gene matches: 5. This CDR3 is 15 amino acids long. CDR1 and CDR2 from the germline V gene are SGHTA and FQGNSA. CDR3 sequence reads: CASSLVGTGGGEQFF. The CDR3 bases are TGTGCCAGCAGCTTAGTTGGGACAGGGGGTGGTGAGCAGTTCTTC.